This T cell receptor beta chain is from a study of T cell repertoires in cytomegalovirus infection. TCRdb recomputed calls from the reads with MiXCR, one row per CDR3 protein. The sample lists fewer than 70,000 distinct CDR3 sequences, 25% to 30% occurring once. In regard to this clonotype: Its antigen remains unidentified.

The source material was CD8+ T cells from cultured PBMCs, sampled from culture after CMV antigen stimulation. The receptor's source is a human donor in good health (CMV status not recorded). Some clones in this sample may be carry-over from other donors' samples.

The CDR3 reads CASSLASSSSYEQYF. In nucleotides, the CDR3 is TGTGCCAGCAGCTTAGCGTCGTCCAGCTCCTACGAGCAGTACTTC. The chain recombines TRBV7-6 with TRBJ2-7; D gene ambiguous. In germline, CDR1 is SGHVS, CDR2 FNYEAQ. The CDR3 has 15 residues. With 0 bases removed from V and 0 bases from J, the gap between germline ends came to 9 bases. Filled out from reference TRBV7-6 and TRBJ2-7, the complete variable domain reads GAGVSQSPRYKVTKRGQDVALRCDPISGHVSLYWYRQALGQGPEFLTYFNYEAQQDKSGLPNDRFSAERPEGSISTLTIQRTEQRDSAMYRCASSLASSSSYEQYFGPGTRLTVT.